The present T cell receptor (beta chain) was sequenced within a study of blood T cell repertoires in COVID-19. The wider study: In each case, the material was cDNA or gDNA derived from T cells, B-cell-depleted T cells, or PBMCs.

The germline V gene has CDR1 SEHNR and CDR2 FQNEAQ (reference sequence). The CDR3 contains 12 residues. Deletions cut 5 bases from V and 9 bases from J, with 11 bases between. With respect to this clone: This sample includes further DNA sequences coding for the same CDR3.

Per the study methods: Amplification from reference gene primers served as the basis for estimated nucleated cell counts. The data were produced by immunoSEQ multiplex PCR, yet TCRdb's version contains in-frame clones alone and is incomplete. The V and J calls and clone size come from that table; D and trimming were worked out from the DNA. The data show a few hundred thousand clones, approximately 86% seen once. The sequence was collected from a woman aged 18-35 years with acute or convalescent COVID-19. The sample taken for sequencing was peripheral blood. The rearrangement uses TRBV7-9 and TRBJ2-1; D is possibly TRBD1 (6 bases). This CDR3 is CASSLQGGEQFF. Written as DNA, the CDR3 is TGTGCCAGCAGCCTACAGGGTGGTGAGCAGTTCTTC. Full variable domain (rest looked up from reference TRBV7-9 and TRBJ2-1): DTGVSQNPRHKITKRGQNVTFRCDPISEHNRLYWYRQTLGQGPEFLTYFQNEAQLEKSRLLSDRFSAERPKGSFSTLEIQRTEQGDSAMYLCASSLQGGEQFFGPGTRLTVL.